This TCR beta chain was sequenced during a study of T-cell reconstitution after alpha-beta-depleted transplantation in children. Trimming took 5 bases from V and 13 from J; bases not matched to a gene: 14. From germline, CDR1 is DFQATT and CDR2 SNEGSKA (reference sequence). This CDR3 has 13 residues. The library targeted TCRbeta and was prepared with unique molecular identifiers. TCRdb called the PCR reads again in MiXCR, with one record for every CDR3 protein. The sample carries about 400,000 distinct CDR3 sequences, approximately 20% recorded once. The chain couples TRBV20-1 to TRBJ2-1; 7 bases map to TRBD2. Sequenced here: PBMCs from the stem cell graft donor, sampled from the stem cell graft. This sequence originates from a human donor who donated a stem cell graft to a child with acute myeloid leukemia. The CDR3 coding sequence is TGCAGTGCTGATAGCGAGGGAGGGAGGCCCCAGTTCTTC. Encoded protein: CSADSEGGRPQFF.